These 23 T cell receptor beta chains came from one sample sequenced in a study of T cells in localized non-small cell lung cancer. This table comes from immunoSEQ multiplex PCR, and its TCRdb copy is limited to in-frame clones, with some not included. The sample contains around 67,000 clones, 90% of which appear only once. The sample in question was peripheral blood, obtained before any cancer treatment. These receptors all come from a woman aged 40 to 75 with stage I lung adenocarcinoma.

This chain links TRBV2 with TRBJ1-2; D gene uncertain. Germline-derived CDR1 and CDR2 are SNHLY and FYNNEI. The CDR3 is 13 residues long. V lost 5 bases and J lost 0, with 7 bases in between. The chain's CDR3 is CASSPGANYGYTF. DNA of the CDR3: TGTGCCAGCAGTCCCGGGGCTAACTATGGCTACACCTTC.

V is TRBV6-6 and J is TRBJ1-6; 7 positions match TRBD1. CDR1 and CDR2 (germline): MNHNY, SVGAGI (reference sequence). The trim removed 2 bases at V and 1 base at J, leaving 2 bases unmatched. The CDR3 length is 16 residues. CDR3 coding DNA: TGTGCCAGCAGTTACACACAGGGGTCCTATAATTCACCCCTCCACTTT. This sequence encodes CASSYTQGSYNSPLHF.

The chain couples TRBV10-2 to TRBJ2-3, with D unclear. The germline V and J ends were trimmed by 3 bases and 1 base, with 11 bases remaining between them. CDR1 and CDR2 (germline): WSHSY, SAAADI. This CDR3 has 15 amino acids. CDR3 in amino acids: CASSDRTLRTDTQYF. The CDR3 DNA sequence: TGCGCCAGCAGTGACAGGACCTTACGCACAGATACGCAGTATTTT.

The chain joins TRBV7-2 to TRBJ2-4; TRBD1 is a possible D gene (6 bases). The germline V gene has CDR1 SGHTA and CDR2 FQGNSA. Trimming removed 5 bases at V and 8 bases at J, with 19 bases between. The CDR3 runs to 15 residues. The CDR3 here is CASSKQGLPFDIQYF. As DNA, the CDR3 is TGTGCCAGCAGCAAGCAGGGGCTACCCTTCGACATTCAGTACTTC.

V gene TRBV11-3 combines with J gene TRBJ2-7; the match to TRBD2 covers 8 bases. V shed 5 bases, J shed 6 bases, and the junction held 6 bases outside the gene matches. The CDR3 contains 13 residues. Per the germline V gene, CDR1 is SGHNT and CDR2 is YENEEA. The DNA of the CDR3 is TGTGCCAGCAGCCGCATTCGGGGGGGCGAGCAGTACTTC. Protein sequence: CASSRIRGGEQYF. The full variable domain, rest sourced from reference TRBV11-3 and TRBJ2-7, is EAGVVQSPRYKIIEKKQPVAFWCNPISGHNTLYWYLQNLGQGPELLIRYENEEAVDDSQLPKDRFSAERLKGVDSTLKIQPAELGDSAVYLCASSRIRGGEQYFGPGTRLTVT.

The chain is built from TRBV18 and TRBJ1-1, with D possibly TRBD1 on 6 matching bases. Germline assignment: CDR1 KGHSH and CDR2 LQKENI. The germline V and J ends were trimmed by 3 bases and 7 bases, with 18 bases remaining between them. The CDR3 has 15 residues. In nucleotides, the CDR3 is TGTGCCAGCTCACCCGGACAGACGGTGGAGAATGAAGCTTTCTTT. Translated: CASSPGQTVENEAFF.

Turning to this clone: Other nucleotide sequences in the sample specify the same CDR3. V usage is TRBV4-1 and J usage is TRBJ1-3; TRBD1 might be the D (5 bases). The germline V and J ends were trimmed by 0 bases and 4 bases, with 10 bases remaining between them. From germline, CDR1 is MGHRA and CDR2 YSYEKL. The CDR3 has 15 residues. CDR3 sequence (DNA): TGCGCCAGCAGCCAAGATCTGGGGCACGGAAACACCATATATTTT. Translation gives CASSQDLGHGNTIYF.

The CDR3 DNA reads as TGTGCCAGCAGCGGCGGAGGAGGGGGTCAGCCCCAGCATTTT. Its translation is CASSGGGGGQPQHF. The chain links TRBV9 to TRBJ1-5, with a possible D match to TRBD1 (6 bases). Germline V lookup: CDR1 SGDLS, CDR2 YYNGEE. The CDR3 loop spans 14 amino acids. Trimming took off 3 bases at V and 6 bases at J, with 13 bases between the two ends.

The chain is built from TRBV4-2 and TRBJ2-1, with 10 nucleotides matching TRBD2. V was clipped by 6 bases and J by 4 bases; unmatched bases: 6. CDR1 and CDR2 from the germline V gene are LGHNA and YNFKEQ. The CDR3 length is 15 residues. The CDR3 here is CASRPSGSGYNEQFF. CDR3 DNA: TGTGCCAGCAGGCCTAGCGGGAGTGGTTACAATGAGCAGTTCTTC.

V gene TRBV2 combines with J gene TRBJ1-2; no definite D call. The CDR3 is 10 amino acids. Germline V gene sequence: CDR1 SNHLY, CDR2 FYNNEI. The V and J ends lost 3 bases and 8 bases respectively, with 4 bases between them. In DNA form, the CDR3 reads TGTGCCAGCAGTGACGGGGGCTACACCTTC. Translation gives CASSDGGYTF.

The chain uses TRBV29-1 and TRBJ2-3, with TRBD1 identical over 7 bases. With V trimmed by 4 bases and J by 4 bases, 11 bases remained unmatched. CDR3 size: 15 residues. Germline V lookup: CDR1 SQVTM, CDR2 ANQGSEA. CDR3 coding DNA: TGCAGCGTTGGATTAGACAGGGAGAAGGCAGATACGCAGTATTTT. It codes for CSVGLDREKADTQYF.

The rearrangement uses TRBV28 and TRBJ2-5; D uncertain. Trimming stripped 3 bases from V and 7 bases from J, with 12 bases between. The germline V gene has CDR1 MDHEN and CDR2 SYDVKM. CDR3 length: 13 amino acids. The chain's CDR3 is CASSFQVKVTQYF. DNA of the CDR3: TGTGCCAGCAGTTTTCAGGTTAAGGTGACCCAGTACTTC.

The chain recombines TRBV19 with TRBJ1-5; D is unresolved. Germline V lookup: CDR1 LNHDA, CDR2 SQIVND (reference sequence). Trimming removed 6 bases from V and 0 bases from J, with 9 bases in between. This CDR3 spans 14 amino acids. CDR3 sequence: CASSPAYSNQPQHF. In DNA, the CDR3 is TGTGCCAGTAGCCCCGCGTATAGCAATCAGCCCCAGCATTTT.

The chain recombines TRBV7-6 with TRBJ2-5; D is unclear. CDR3 length: 13 amino acids. From germline, CDR1 is SGHVS and CDR2 FNYEAQ. The V gene lost 5 bases and the J gene lost 7 bases, with 14 bases spanning the gap. The CDR3 reads CASSHPAPATQYF. The CDR3 region has the DNA TGTGCCAGCAGCCACCCCGCTCCAGCGACCCAGTACTTC.

The rearrangement links TRBV10-3 to TRBJ1-1; weak D call: TRBD1 (5 bases). The germline V gene has CDR1 ENHRY and CDR2 SYGVKD. CDR3 length equals 14 residues. Trimming stripped 4 bases from V and 3 bases from J, with 12 bases between. Here the CDR3 reads CAISVGHEDTEAFF. As DNA, the CDR3 is TGTGCCATCAGTGTAGGACACGAAGACACTGAAGCTTTCTTT.

The chain employs TRBV29-1 and TRBJ2-2; D is ambiguous. The CDR3 has 12 amino acids. Germline CDR1 is SQVTM and CDR2 is ANQGSEA. With 2 bases removed from V and 3 bases from J, the gap between germline ends came to 4 bases. The CDR3 coding sequence is TGCAGCGTTGAAAAGTACACCGGGGAGCTGTTTTTT. Its translation is CSVEKYTGELFF.

This clone has just one count. This chain connects TRBV19 to TRBJ1-1; D is possibly TRBD1 (5 bases). V lost 4 bases to trimming and J lost 3 bases, with 18 bases between them. This CDR3 spans 16 amino acids. Germline V gene lookup returns CDR1 LNHDA and CDR2 SQIVND (reference sequence). This CDR3 reads CASSTWRGEGDTEAFF. The CDR3 nucleotides read TGTGCCAGTAGTACCTGGAGGGGTGAAGGGGACACTGAAGCTTTCTTT.

Concerning this clone: This same CDR3 is encoded by further DNA sequences in the sample. V is TRBV20-1 and J is TRBJ2-1; D remains ambiguous. CDR3 size: 11 residues. V lost 3 bases and J 9 bases, leaving 9 bases between the germline ends. Germline values: CDR1 DFQATT, CDR2 SNEGSKA (reference sequence). The CDR3 DNA reads as TGCAGTGCTAGGCCGGAGACTGAGCAGTTCTTC. This translates into CSARPETEQFF.

This clone was recorded a few times. This sequence joins TRBV29-1 and TRBJ1-1, with a weak D call TRBD1 (5 bases). Germline V gives CDR1 SQVTM, CDR2 ANQGSEA. CDR3 size: 12 residues. V lost 4 bases and J 0 bases, leaving 6 bases between the germline ends. The CDR3 protein is CSVVRVNTEAFF. In DNA form, the CDR3 reads TGCAGCGTTGTCAGGGTGAACACTGAAGCTTTCTTT.

V gene TRBV7-2 combines with J gene TRBJ2-7; D not certain. The CDR3 length is 13 residues. The V and J ends lost 2 bases and 4 bases respectively, with 9 bases between them. Per the germline V gene, CDR1 is SGHTA and CDR2 is FQGNSA. Here the CDR3 DNA reads TGTGCCAGCAGCTTACTCGCTCGATACGAGCAGTACTTC. Protein sequence: CASSLLARYEQYF.

This clone was found once. The chain has TRBV4-3 and TRBJ1-2; the match to TRBD1 covers 8 bases. Germline V lookup: CDR1 LGHNA, CDR2 YSLEER. The V and J ends lost 6 bases and 8 bases, in that order; junction bases with no gene match: 23. This CDR3 is built from 18 residues. The CDR3 coding sequence is TGCGCCAGCAGTCATAAATTCCCGGCCAGTGGACAGGGATCGGGCTACACCTTC. It is translated as CASSHKFPASGQGSGYTF.

This chain connects TRBV28 to TRBJ2-5; maybe TRBD2 (5 bases). The CDR3 contains 14 residues. Germline V gene sequence: CDR1 MDHEN, CDR2 SYDVKM. The germline V and J ends were trimmed by 6 bases and 3 bases, with 14 bases remaining between them. The CDR3 nucleotides read TGTGCCAGCAGACCCCAAGACGGGAAAGAGACCCAGTACTTC. This sequence encodes CASRPQDGKETQYF.

The chain links TRBV9 to TRBJ1-2; D is unclear. The germline gives CDR1 SGDLS, CDR2 YYNGEE. This CDR3 spans 13 amino acids. V was cut by 3 bases and J by 5 bases, with 11 bases left in between. CDR3 nucleotide sequence: TGTGCCAGCAGCGCGGGAGCTTCATATGGCTACACCTTC. It specifies CASSAGASYGYTF.